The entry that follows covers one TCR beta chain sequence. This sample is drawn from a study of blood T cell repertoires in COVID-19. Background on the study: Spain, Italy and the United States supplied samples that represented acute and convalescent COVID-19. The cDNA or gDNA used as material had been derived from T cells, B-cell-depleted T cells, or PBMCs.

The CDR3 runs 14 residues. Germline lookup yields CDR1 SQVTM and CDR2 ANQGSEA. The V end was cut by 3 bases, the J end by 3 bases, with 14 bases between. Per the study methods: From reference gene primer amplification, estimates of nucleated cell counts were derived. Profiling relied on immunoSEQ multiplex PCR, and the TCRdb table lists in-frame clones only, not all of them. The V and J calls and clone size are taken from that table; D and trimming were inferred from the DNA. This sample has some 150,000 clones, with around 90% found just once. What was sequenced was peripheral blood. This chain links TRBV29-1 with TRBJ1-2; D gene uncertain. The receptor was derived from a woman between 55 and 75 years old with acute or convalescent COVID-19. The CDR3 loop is CSVDTRDLDYGYTF. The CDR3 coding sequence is TGCAGCGTTGATACGCGGGATCTCGACTATGGCTACACCTTC.